This is a list of T cell receptor beta chains from one sample in a study of blood T cell repertoires in COVID-19. Sequenced by immunoSEQ multiplex PCR; TCRdb stores in-frame clones only, minus some. The table has some 200,000 clones, 85% to 90% seen once; the top ten hold around 5.7%. Sequencing was done on a sample of peripheral blood. These receptors all come from a man older than 75 with acute or convalescent COVID-19. Both conserved end residues are part of each CDR3. The order of the fields is clone size, J gene, V gene, D gene, CDR3 DNA, CDR3 protein. A D gene is named only where the DNA matches it firmly. Expanded clones are given a class, and other clones once, few, many or no size at all.

-	TRBJ1-4	TRBV4-2	TRBD1	TGTGCCAGCAGCCAAGATCTACCCGGGACAGGGTATGAAAAACTGTTTTTT	CASSQDLPGTGYEKLFF
-	TRBJ2-5	TRBV10-3	TRBD2	TGTGCCATCAGTGGAGTAACCGGGACTAGCGGAACGGGGACCCAGTACTTC	CAISGVTGTSGTGTQYF
-	TRBJ2-7	TRBV23-1	-	TGCGCCAGCAGTCAACCAGGGGTCATCGACGAGCAGTACTTC	CASSQPGVIDEQYF
-	TRBJ2-7	TRBV9	TRBD2	TGTGCCAGCAGCGTAGAGGTCCGCGGGAGTACGGGCGAGCAGTACTTC	CASSVEVRGSTGEQYF
-	TRBJ2-2	TRBV5-4	TRBD2	TGTGCCAGCAGCTTGGTTTCCAGCGGGAGCGGGGAGCTGTTTTTT	CASSLVSSGSGELFF
-	TRBJ2-1	TRBV19	-	TGTGCCAGTAGTCCCCTTTACAATGAGCAGTTCTTC	CASSPLYNEQFF
once	TRBJ2-7	TRBV25-1	-	TGTGCCAGCAGTGGGTCGGGTGGGAGGTCCTACGAGCAGTACTTC	CASSGSGGRSYEQYF
-	TRBJ2-7	TRBV7-2	TRBD2	TGTGCCAGCAGCCGTAGCGGGCCCACCTACGAGCAGTACTTC	CASSRSGPTYEQYF
-	TRBJ1-1	TRBV27	TRBD1	TGTGCCAGCAAACGTGGGGACAGGATCATGAACACTGAAGCTTTCTTT	CASKRGDRIMNTEAFF
-	TRBJ2-2	TRBV20-1	TRBD2	TGCAGTGCTAGTAGGGCGGGAGGAGGCGGGGAGCTGTTTTTT	CSASRAGGGGELFF
-	TRBJ2-1	TRBV5-1	-	TGCGCCAGCAGCTTTGGAGGGACGGTCTACAATGAGCAGTTCTTC	CASSFGGTVYNEQFF
once	TRBJ2-3	TRBV9	TRBD1	TGTGCCAGCAGCATCGACAGGGGAGATACGCAGTATTTT	CASSIDRGDTQYF
-	TRBJ1-2	TRBV18	-	TGTGCCAGCTCACCCCCGGGAGGGAACTATGGCTACACCTTC	CASSPPGGNYGYTF
-	TRBJ1-5	TRBV27	TRBD1	TGTGCCGGCGGGACAGCTCCGATAGCGCCCTATCGCAATCAGCCCCAGCATTTT	CAGGTAPIAPYRNQPQHF
-	TRBJ2-3	TRBV7-9	-	TGTGCCAGCAGCTTAGGACTCACTAGCACAGATACGCAGTATTTT	CASSLGLTSTDTQYF
-	TRBJ2-7	TRBV25-1	TRBD1	TGTGCCAGCAGTCCTAGCCCCGGGACAGGTTCCTACGAGCAGTACTTC	CASSPSPGTGSYEQYF
-	TRBJ1-1	TRBV4-1	TRBD1	TGCGCCAGCAGCCAGGTACAGGGGCGCGCTTTCTTT	CASSQVQGRAFF
-	TRBJ2-1	TRBV24-1	-	TGTGCCACGGGGGGTGGGCTAGGGGAGTCTAGAAATGAGCAGTTCTTC	CATGGGLGESRNEQFF
-	TRBJ1-1	TRBV30	TRBD1	TGTGCCTGGGCCCGACAGGGAAGGAACACTGAAGCTTTCTTT	CAWARQGRNTEAFF
few	TRBJ1-2	TRBV5-4	TRBD1	TGTGCCAGCAGCCAAGGGACAGCCTATGGCTACACCTTC	CASSQGTAYGYTF
-	TRBJ1-4	TRBV19	-	TGTGCCAGTAGTCCCAGGGAAGGCGAAAAACTGTTTTTT	CASSPREGEKLFF
-	TRBJ2-7	TRBV9	-	TGTGCCAGCAGCTCCGTTAAGGGGGAGCAGTACTTC	CASSSVKGEQYF